This TCR beta chain was identified during a study of a mutant IDH1 vaccine in newly diagnosed glioma. Study context: Vaccines were first given 4-6 weeks after radiotherapy alone, or with temozolomide cycles. Study results and limitations: In 93.3% of patients, immune responses induced by the vaccine occurred.

Looked up from germline, CDR1 is MNHNS and CDR2 is SASEGT. The ends were cut back, 5 bases at V and 5 bases at J, with 13 bases in the middle. The CDR3 runs 15 residues. Time point of the sample: week 11, during vaccination. A 20-mer mutant IDH1 peptide at 300 ug was injected subcutaneously with topical imiquimod. Every donor had a new WHO grade 3 or 4 astrocytoma that was IDH1-mutant, with loss of nuclear ATRX. Data came from immunoSEQ multiplex PCR; TCRdb stores just in-frame clones and leaves some out. The sample contains tens of thousands of clones, approximately 84% of which appear only once. The sample holds a few counts of this clone. Antigen: not known.

This chain uses TRBV6-1 with TRBJ1-6; no firm D call. This specimen consisted of PBMCs, obtained from a glioma patient whose treatment included an IDH1 peptide vaccine. This TCR was sampled from a woman in her 50s with glioma. The CDR3 protein is CASSLGRQHNSPLHF. The DNA for the CDR3 is TGTGCCAGCAGTCTAGGGAGGCAGCATAATTCACCCCTCCACTTT.